The clone carrying this T cell receptor beta chain has at least ten counts. This sample was included in a study of T cells after yellow fever vaccination. This CDR3 has 12 amino acids. The ends were cut back, 7 bases at V and 7 bases at J, with 16 bases in the middle. From germline, CDR1 is SQVTM and CDR2 ANQGSEA. TCRdb analysed the 5' RACE reads with MiXCR anew, one entry per CDR3 protein. This sample has 200,000 to 300,000 distinct CDR3 sequences, with roughly 4% found just once. The chain recombines TRBV29-1 with TRBJ1-2; D gene ambiguous. The sample here was PBMCs, taken 15 days after the yellow fever booster vaccination. The receptor was derived from a man between 18 and 35 years old who received the YFV17D yellow fever vaccine. The CDR3 DNA reads TGCAGCGCCGCAGGCCACACCGGTGGCTACACCTTC. This codes for CSAAGHTGGYTF.